These 16 T cell receptor beta chains were sequenced from one sample in a study of blood T cell repertoires in COVID-19. Sequencing used immunoSEQ multiplex PCR; TCRdb keeps in-frame clones, though not all of them. This table has about 170,000 clones, around 93% appearing once. The sequencing input was peripheral blood. These receptors originate from a young man with COVID-19, enrolled during active disease.

The rearrangement links TRBV29-1 to TRBJ1-1, with 7 positions matching TRBD1. V lost 4 bases, J lost 4 bases, and 3 bases stayed unmatched. This CDR3 comprises 12 residues. Germline CDR1 reads SQVTM; CDR2 reads ANQGSEA. The CDR3 spells CSVAGGFTEAFF. As DNA, the CDR3 is TGCAGCGTTGCAGGGGGTTTCACTGAAGCTTTCTTT. The full variable domain, its missing parts supplied by reference TRBV29-1 and TRBJ1-1, is SAVISQKPSRDICQRGTSLTIQCQVDSQVTMMFWYRQQPGQSLTLIATANQGSEATYESGFVIDKFPISRPNLTFSTLTVSNMSPEDSSIYLCSVAGGFTEAFFGQGTRLTVV.

This chain connects TRBV18 to TRBJ1-2; D ambiguous. The V gene lost 3 bases and the J gene lost 6 bases, with 11 bases spanning the gap. Germline V gene lookup returns CDR1 KGHSH and CDR2 LQKENI. This CDR3 comprises 13 residues. The CDR3 bases are TGTGCCAGCTCACCCGCGGGGTGGGATGGCTACACCTTC. It yields the protein CASSPAGWDGYTF.

The chain employs TRBV14 and TRBJ1-1; D is unclear. Trimming removed 0 bases at V and 2 bases at J, with 10 bases between. The CDR3 spans 15 residues. Germline assignment: CDR1 SGHDN and CDR2 FVKESK. CDR3 in DNA: TGTGCCAGCAGCCAAGAACCCGGGTTTAACACTGAAGCTTTCTTT. This sequence encodes CASSQEPGFNTEAFF.

The chain uses TRBV27 and TRBJ1-5; no definite D call. CDR3 size: 15 residues. Trimming removed 3 bases from V and 2 bases from J, with 11 bases in between. Germline V gene lookup returns CDR1 MNHEY and CDR2 SMNVEV (reference sequence). Here the CDR3 reads CASSFTGPGNQPQHF. DNA of the CDR3: TGTGCCAGCAGTTTCACTGGGCCTGGCAATCAGCCCCAGCATTTT.

J is TRBJ2-7 and V is TRBV5-1; 7 nucleotides align to TRBD2. CDR3 length: 15 residues. Germline CDR1 SGHRS, CDR2 YFSETQ. V gave up 2 bases and J gave up 1 base; unmatched junction bases: 6. The CDR3 region has the DNA TGCGCCAGCAGCTTCCCTAGCGGAAGATCCTACGAGCAGTACTTC. Protein sequence: CASSFPSGRSYEQYF.

This sequence joins TRBV7-2 and TRBJ2-2, with 9 bases matching TRBD2. J was trimmed by 1 base and V by 5 bases; bases with no gene match: 14. CDR1 and CDR2 (germline): SGHTA, FQGNSA. The CDR3 is 19 amino acids. The CDR3 nucleotides are TGTGCCAGCAGCCCAAGAGGTAGTAGCGGGAGACAGAACACCGGGGAGCTGTTTTTT. This translates into CASSPRGSSGRQNTGELFF.

This rearrangement joins TRBV15 to TRBJ2-7, with 10 bases aligning to TRBD1. Trimming at V came to 0 bases and at J to 1 base, leaving 3 bases not matched to a gene. The CDR3 contains 16 residues. Germline values: CDR1 LNHNV, CDR2 YYDKDF (reference sequence). Here the CDR3 DNA reads TGTGCCACCAGCAGAGAAACGGGACAGGGGTCCTACGAGCAGTACTTC. It yields the protein CATSRETGQGSYEQYF.

The chain recombines TRBV16 with TRBJ2-2, with 7 bases matching TRBD1. The junction had 7 bases not matched to a gene; V was cut back by 5 bases and J by 4 bases. There are 15 residues in the CDR3. Germline CDR1 KGHSY, CDR2 FQNENV. DNA of the CDR3: TGTGCCAGCAGCACCCACAGGGGAAGCACCGGGGAGCTGTTTTTT. As protein: CASSTHRGSTGELFF. Based on the CDR3 plus reference TRBV16 and TRBJ2-2, the full variable domain is GEEVAQTPKHLVRGEGQKAKLYCAPIKGHSYVFWYQQVLKNEFKFLISFQNENVFDETGMPKERFSAKCLPNSPCSLEIQATKLEDSAVYFCASSTHRGSTGELFFGEGSRLTVL.

The chain uses TRBV25-1 and TRBJ2-7; maybe TRBD1 (5 bases). CDR1 and CDR2 (germline): MGHDK, SYGVNS. The CDR3 contains 13 residues. V dropped 4 bases and J dropped 2 bases, with 9 bases sitting between them. This CDR3 reads CASSGGLTYEQYF. The DNA of the CDR3 is TGTGCCAGCAGTGGGGGCCTAACCTACGAGCAGTACTTC.

The chain recombines TRBV28 with TRBJ1-1; D is unresolved. Germline V gene lookup returns CDR1 MDHEN and CDR2 SYDVKM. Trimming removed 7 bases from V and 3 bases from J, with 12 bases in between. This CDR3 contains 13 residues. CDR3 protein: CASTQVGYTEAFF. CDR3 DNA: TGTGCCAGCACGCAGGTTGGGTACACTGAAGCTTTCTTT.

This clone was picked up one time. The rearrangement joins TRBV7-2 to TRBJ1-2, with unresolved D. Trimming removed 2 bases at V and 1 base at J, with 5 bases between. The CDR3 spans 13 residues. The germline CDR1 and CDR2 sequences are SGHTA and FQGNSA. CDR3 sequence reads: CASSLSVNYGYTF. CDR3 DNA: TGTGCCAGCAGCTTATCCGTTAACTATGGCTACACCTTC.

The genes are TRBV5-8 and TRBJ2-5, with 14 positions matching TRBD2. The CDR3 extends over 18 amino acids. From germline, CDR1 is SGHTS and CDR2 YDEGEE. The junction had 15 bases not matched to a gene; V was cut back by 6 bases and J by 5 bases. The CDR3 bases are TGTGCCAGCATCCAATCCGGGACTAGCGGGAGTACTTGGGAGACCCAGTACTTC. This translates into CASIQSGTSGSTWETQYF.

The chain combines TRBV10-3 with TRBJ2-7, with D possibly matching TRBD1 (5 bases). Trimming took off 4 bases at V and 6 bases at J, with 25 bases between the two ends. From germline, CDR1 is ENHRY and CDR2 SYGVKD. This CDR3 has 17 residues. For the CDR3, the DNA is TGTGCCATCAGTGCCAGCACTACGACAGCCCAGGGCCCCGAGCAGTACTTC. Amino acids: CAISASTTTAQGPEQYF.

The chain uses TRBV19 and TRBJ1-5, with D possibly matching TRBD1 (5 bases). The CDR3 is 14 residues long. CDR1 LNHDA and CDR2 SQIVND come from the germline V gene (reference sequence). Trimming removed 7 bases from V and 3 bases from J, with 13 bases in between. CDR3 nucleotides: TGTGCCAGTATGGAAGGGGCCACCAATCAGCCCCAGCATTTT. Residues: CASMEGATNQPQHF. Full variable domain (rest looked up from reference TRBV19 and TRBJ1-5): DGGITQSPKYLFRKEGQNVTLSCEQNLNHDAMYWYRQDPGQGLRLIYYSQIVNDFQKGDIAEGYSVSREKKESFPLTVTSAQKNPTAFYLCASMEGATNQPQHFGDGTRLSIL.

This chain links TRBV7-2 with TRBJ2-3; TRBD2 aligns across 11 bases. Per the germline V gene, CDR1 is SGHTA and CDR2 is FQGNSA. With V trimmed by 4 bases and J by 6 bases, 9 bases remained unmatched. The CDR3 runs 16 residues. The CDR3 spells CASSSKVLAGVDTQYF. CDR3 nucleotide sequence: TGTGCCAGCAGCTCGAAGGTACTAGCGGGAGTGGATACGCAGTATTTT.

This rearrangement joins TRBV5-4 to TRBJ1-2; 7 bases line up with TRBD1. V lost 4 bases, J lost 0 bases, and 9 bases stayed unmatched. Germline V CDR1 and CDR2: SGHNT, YYREEE (reference sequence). The CDR3 has 16 residues. The CDR3 sequence is CASSIAPGQTNYGYTF. CDR3 coding DNA: TGTGCCAGCAGCATAGCCCCGGGACAGACTAACTATGGCTACACCTTC. Using reference TRBV5-4 and TRBJ1-2 for the parts outside the CDR3, the full variable domain is ETGVTQSPTHLIKTRGQQVTLRCSSQSGHNTVSWYQQALGQGPQFIFQYYREEENGRGNFPPRFSGLQFPNYSSELNVNALELDDSALYLCASSIAPGQTNYGYTFGSGTRLTVV.